One and the same sample provided the 9 T cell receptor beta chains below, sequenced in a study of Ad26.COV2.S vaccination and SARS-CoV-2 variants. This sample's treatment: around 19 received Ad26.COV2.S at low or high dose, single or two shots; about 5 received placebo; per-sample allocation not given. Day 63 after the first injection of vaccine or placebo was the sampling time. The method was immunoSEQ multiplex PCR; TCRdb's version includes in-frame clones alone and lacks a portion of them. Of over 400,000 clones in the sample, 90% are singletons; the top ten hold roughly 3.9%. Specimen: peripheral blood, collected in a trial of Ad26.COV2.S vaccine versus placebo. These receptors all come from a person aged 18-65 years who received the Ad26.COV2.S COVID-19 vaccine or a placebo.

The rearrangement uses TRBV5-1 and TRBJ1-1; possibly TRBD1 for D (6 bases). CDR3 length equals 15 residues. Germline V gene lookup returns CDR1 SGHRS and CDR2 YFSETQ. Trimming stripped 0 bases from V and 1 base from J, with 10 bases between. The CDR3, as DNA: TGCGCCAGCAGCTTGGGGTTAGGGGGGAACACTGAAGCTTTCTTT. This translates into CASSLGLGGNTEAFF.

This chain joins TRBV3-1 (or the pseudogene TRBV3-2) and TRBJ2-2; TRBD1 aligns across 9 bases. CDR1 is LGHDT and CDR2 is YNNKEL in the germline V gene (reference sequence). V shed 3 bases and J 13 bases; nucleotides not matched to a gene: 3. The length of the CDR3 is 12 residues. CDR3 in DNA: TGTGCCAGCAGCCAGGGACAGGGCGTGCTGTTTTTT. It is translated as CASSQGQGVLFF.

The rearrangement links TRBV4-2 to TRBJ2-1; D remains unclear. Germline CDR1 LGHNA, CDR2 YNFKEQ. The length of the CDR3 is 15 residues. Trimming took 0 bases from V and 4 from J, leaving 10 bases between them. The CDR3 is CASSQDREPYNEQFF. CDR3 nucleotide sequence: TGTGCCAGCAGCCAAGATAGAGAACCATACAATGAGCAGTTCTTC.

The gene calls are TRBV3-1 (or the pseudogene TRBV3-2) and TRBJ2-2; D is undetermined. Trimming left V 6 bases short and J 3 bases short, with 11 bases between. Looked up from germline, CDR1 is LGHDT and CDR2 is YNNKEL (reference sequence). The CDR3 is 14 amino acids. CDR3 nucleotide sequence: TGTGCCAGCAGGGCGAACGTCGACACCGGGGAGCTGTTTTTT. Its translation: CASRANVDTGELFF.

This clone showed up just once. The V gene is TRBV11-3, the J gene TRBJ2-5; 13 bases are shared with TRBD2. V was clipped by 5 bases and J by 1 base; unmatched bases: 10. The CDR3 is 18 amino acids. Germline-derived CDR1 and CDR2 are SGHNT and YENEEA. The CDR3 nucleotides read TGTGCCAGCAGCCCCGGGAGGGGACTAGCGGGATTCCAAGAGACCCAGTACTTC. It translates to CASSPGRGLAGFQETQYF.

The V and J genes are TRBV28 and TRBJ2-7; D possibly corresponds to TRBD1 (6 bases). From germline, CDR1 is MDHEN and CDR2 SYDVKM. The CDR3 runs to 13 residues. The ends were cut back, 7 bases at V and 2 bases at J, with 12 bases in the middle. CDR3 sequence: CASTNRVAYEQYF. CDR3 coding DNA: TGTGCCAGCACGAACAGGGTAGCCTACGAGCAGTACTTC.

The V gene is TRBV19, the J gene TRBJ2-3; the D gene is possibly TRBD2 (5 bases). V lost 1 base, J lost 6 bases, and 17 bases lay in between. This CDR3 comprises 16 residues. Germline V gives CDR1 LNHDA, CDR2 SQIVND (reference sequence). CDR3 sequence (DNA): TGTGCCAGTAGTATAGTTGCTAGCAGACAAATGGATACGCAGTATTTT. It specifies CASSIVASRQMDTQYF.

The CDR3 region has the DNA TGTGCCAGCAGCCAGTCGGGCACCTTTCTCAACGAGCAGTACTTC. Protein product: CASSQSGTFLNEQYF. The gene calls are TRBV7-8 and TRBJ2-7; D unclear. This CDR3 is built from 15 residues. V shed 5 bases and J shed 5 bases, with 19 bases lying between them. Germline V gives CDR1 SGHVS, CDR2 FQNEAQ.

This clone was found a few times. This chain joins TRBV4-2 and TRBJ2-5; the D is unclear. V was clipped by 0 bases and J by 5 bases, with 16 bases between them. This CDR3 spans 16 amino acids. Germline V gives CDR1 LGHNA, CDR2 YNFKEQ. The CDR3 sequence is CASSQEIGSGGETQYF. The CDR3 DNA reads TGTGCCAGCAGCCAAGAAATAGGGTCTGGTGGGGAGACCCAGTACTTC.